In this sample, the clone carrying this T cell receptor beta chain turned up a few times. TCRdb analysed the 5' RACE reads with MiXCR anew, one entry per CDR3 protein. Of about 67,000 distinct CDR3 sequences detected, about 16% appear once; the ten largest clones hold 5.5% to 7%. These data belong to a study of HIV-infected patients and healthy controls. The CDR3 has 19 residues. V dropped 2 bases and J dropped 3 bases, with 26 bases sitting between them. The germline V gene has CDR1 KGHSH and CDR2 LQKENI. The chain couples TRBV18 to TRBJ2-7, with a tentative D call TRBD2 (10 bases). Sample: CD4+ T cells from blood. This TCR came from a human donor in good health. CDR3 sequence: CASSPYRGRTSGERYEQYF. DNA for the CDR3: TGTGCCAGCTCACCATACAGGGGGCGAACTAGCGGGGAACGCTACGAGCAGTACTTC.